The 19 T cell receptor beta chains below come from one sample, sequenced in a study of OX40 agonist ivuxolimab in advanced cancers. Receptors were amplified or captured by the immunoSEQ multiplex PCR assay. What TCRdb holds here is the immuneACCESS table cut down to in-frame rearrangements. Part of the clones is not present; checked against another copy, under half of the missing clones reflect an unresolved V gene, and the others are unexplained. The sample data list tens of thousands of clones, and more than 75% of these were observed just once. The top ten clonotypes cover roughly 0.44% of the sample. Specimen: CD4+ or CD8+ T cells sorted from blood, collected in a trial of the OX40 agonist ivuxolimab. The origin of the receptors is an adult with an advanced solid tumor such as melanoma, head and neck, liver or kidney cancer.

In nucleotides, the CDR3 is TGTGCCAGCAGCCCCGGGGGGCCACACAATGAGCAGTTCTTC. As protein: CASSPGGPHNEQFF. V gene TRBV7-9 combines with J gene TRBJ2-1, with D perhaps matching TRBD2 (7 bases). Germline-derived CDR1 and CDR2 are SEHNR and FQNEAQ (reference sequence). This CDR3 has 14 residues. V lost 5 bases and J 5 bases, leaving 13 bases between the germline ends.

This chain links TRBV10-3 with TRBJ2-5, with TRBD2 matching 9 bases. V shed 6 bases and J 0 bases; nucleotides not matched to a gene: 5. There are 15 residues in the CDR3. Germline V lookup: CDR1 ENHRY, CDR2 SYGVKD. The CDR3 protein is CAIRGSGGDQETQYF. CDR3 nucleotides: TGTGCCATCAGGGGTAGCGGGGGCGACCAAGAGACCCAGTACTTC.

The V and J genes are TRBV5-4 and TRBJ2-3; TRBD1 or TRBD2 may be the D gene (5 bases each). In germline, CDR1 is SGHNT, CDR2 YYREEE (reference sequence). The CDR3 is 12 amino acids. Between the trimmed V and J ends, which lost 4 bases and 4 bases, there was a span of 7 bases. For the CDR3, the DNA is TGTGCCAGCAGCGGGGGTTCAGATACGCAGTATTTT. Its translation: CASSGGSDTQYF.

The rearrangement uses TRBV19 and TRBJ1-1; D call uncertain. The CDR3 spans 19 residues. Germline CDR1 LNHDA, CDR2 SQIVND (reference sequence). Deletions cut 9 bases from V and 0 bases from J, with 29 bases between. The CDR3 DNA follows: TGTGCCAGCCGAACCGCTAGGGTAGGACTTCCAACCATGAACACTGAAGCTTTCTTT. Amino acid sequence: CASRTARVGLPTMNTEAFF. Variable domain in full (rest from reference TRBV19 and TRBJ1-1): DGGITQSPKYLFRKEGQNVTLSCEQNLNHDAMYWYRQDPGQGLRLIYYSQIVNDFQKGDIAEGYSVSREKKESFPLTVTSAQKNPTAFYLCASRTARVGLPTMNTEAFFGQGTRLTVV.

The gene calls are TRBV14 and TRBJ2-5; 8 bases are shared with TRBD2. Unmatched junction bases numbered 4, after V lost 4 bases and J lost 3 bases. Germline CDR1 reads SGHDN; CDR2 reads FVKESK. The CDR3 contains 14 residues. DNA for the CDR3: TGTGCCAGCAGCCCCTTGGGACTAGAAGAGACCCAGTACTTC. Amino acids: CASSPLGLEETQYF.

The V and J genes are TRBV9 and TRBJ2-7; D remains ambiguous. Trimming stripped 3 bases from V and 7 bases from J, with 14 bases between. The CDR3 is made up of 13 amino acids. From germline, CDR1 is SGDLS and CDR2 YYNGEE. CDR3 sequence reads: CASSETLLGEQYF. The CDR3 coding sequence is TGTGCCAGCAGCGAGACACTTTTGGGAGAGCAGTACTTC.

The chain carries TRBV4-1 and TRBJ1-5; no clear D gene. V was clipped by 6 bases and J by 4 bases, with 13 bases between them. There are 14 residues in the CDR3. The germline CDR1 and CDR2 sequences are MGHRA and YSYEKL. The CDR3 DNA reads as TGCGCCAGCAGGCAGGTAGGCCGAAATCAGCCCCAGCATTTT. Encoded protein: CASRQVGRNQPQHF.

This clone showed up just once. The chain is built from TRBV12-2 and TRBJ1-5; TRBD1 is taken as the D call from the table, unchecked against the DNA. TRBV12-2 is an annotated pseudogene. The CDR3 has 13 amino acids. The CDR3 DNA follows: TGTGACTTTGGGGCTTATAGCAATCAGCCCCAGCATTTT. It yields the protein CDFGAYSNQPQHF.

The CDR3 DNA is TGCGCCAGTCACGATCCGGGGAGCGAGCAGTACTTC. Translating it yields CASHDPGSEQYF. The genes are TRBV5-1 and TRBJ2-7, with D perhaps matching TRBD2 (5 bases). The CDR3 runs 12 residues. Deletions cut 8 bases from V and 6 bases from J, with 15 bases between. CDR1 and CDR2 from the germline V gene are SGHRS and YFSETQ.

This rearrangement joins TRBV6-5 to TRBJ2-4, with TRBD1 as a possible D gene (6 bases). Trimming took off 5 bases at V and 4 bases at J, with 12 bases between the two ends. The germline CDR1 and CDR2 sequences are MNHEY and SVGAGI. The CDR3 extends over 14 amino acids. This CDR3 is CASSPTGFKNIQYF. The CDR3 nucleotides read TGTGCCAGCAGTCCGACAGGATTTAAAAACATTCAGTACTTC.

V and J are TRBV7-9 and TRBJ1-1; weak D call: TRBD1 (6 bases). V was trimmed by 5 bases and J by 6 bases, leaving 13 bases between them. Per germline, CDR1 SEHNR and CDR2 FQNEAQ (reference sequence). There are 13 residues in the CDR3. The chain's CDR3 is CASSQQGEAEAFF. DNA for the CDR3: TGTGCCAGCAGCCAACAGGGCGAAGCTGAAGCTTTCTTT. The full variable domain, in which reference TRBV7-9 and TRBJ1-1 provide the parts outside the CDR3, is DTGVSQNPRHKITKRGQNVTFRCDPISEHNRLYWYRQTLGQGPEFLTYFQNEAQLEKSRLLSDRFSAERPKGSFSTLEIQRTEQGDSAMYLCASSQQGEAEAFFGQGTRLTVV.

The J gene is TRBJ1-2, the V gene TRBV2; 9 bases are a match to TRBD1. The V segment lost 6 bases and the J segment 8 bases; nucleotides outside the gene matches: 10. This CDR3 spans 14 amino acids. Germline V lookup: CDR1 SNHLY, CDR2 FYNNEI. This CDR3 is CASSEGQGQGGYTF. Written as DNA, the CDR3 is TGTGCCAGCAGCGAGGGACAGGGCCAGGGAGGCTACACCTTC.

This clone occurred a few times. Here the CDR3 DNA reads TGTGCCAGCAGTGAAACGGGGGAGGAGCGCTATGGCTACACCTTC. As protein: CASSETGEERYGYTF. The chain links TRBV6-1 to TRBJ1-2; D is possibly TRBD1 (5 bases). V was pared by 2 bases and J by 4 bases, with 14 bases between. Germline V gene sequence: CDR1 MNHNS, CDR2 SASEGT. This CDR3 has 15 residues.

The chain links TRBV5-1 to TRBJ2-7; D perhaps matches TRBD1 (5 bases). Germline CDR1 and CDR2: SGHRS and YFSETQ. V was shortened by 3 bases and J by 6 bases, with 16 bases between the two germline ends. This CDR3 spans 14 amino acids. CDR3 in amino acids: CASSSPQGSGEQYF. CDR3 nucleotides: TGCGCCAGCAGCTCACCCCAGGGTTCTGGCGAGCAGTACTTC. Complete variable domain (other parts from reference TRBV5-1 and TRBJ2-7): KAGVTQTPRYLIKTRGQQVTLSCSPISGHRSVSWYQQTPGQGLQFLFEYFSETQRNKGNFPGRFSGRQFSNSRSEMNVSTLELGDSALYLCASSSPQGSGEQYFGPGTRLTVT.

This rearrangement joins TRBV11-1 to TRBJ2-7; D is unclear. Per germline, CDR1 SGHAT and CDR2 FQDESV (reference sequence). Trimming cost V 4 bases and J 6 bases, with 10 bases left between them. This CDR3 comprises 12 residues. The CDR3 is CASSSRFGEQYF. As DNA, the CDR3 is TGTGCCAGCAGCTCCCGGTTTGGCGAGCAGTACTTC.

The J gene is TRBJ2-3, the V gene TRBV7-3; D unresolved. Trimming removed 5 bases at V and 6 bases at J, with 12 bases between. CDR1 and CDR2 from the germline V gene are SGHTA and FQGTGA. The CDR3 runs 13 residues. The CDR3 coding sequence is TGTGCCAGCAGCCCCTCCCCTGGCGATACGCAGTATTTT. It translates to CASSPSPGDTQYF. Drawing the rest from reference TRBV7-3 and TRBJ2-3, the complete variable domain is GAGVSQTPSNKVTEKGKYVELRCDPISGHTALYWYRQSLGQGPEFLIYFQGTGAADDSGLPNDRFFAVRPEGSVSTLKIQRTERGDSAVYLCASSPSPGDTQYFGPGTRLTVL.

The CDR3 DNA sequence: TGTGCCAGCAGCTGGAAGACAGCAGAGCTCTATGGCTACACCTTC. Amino acids: CASSWKTAELYGYTF. The chain links TRBV7-2 to TRBJ1-2; D may be TRBD1 (5 bases). The germline V gene encodes CDR1 SGHTA and CDR2 FQGNSA. This CDR3 spans 15 amino acids. With 4 bases removed from V and 4 bases from J, the gap between germline ends came to 16 bases.

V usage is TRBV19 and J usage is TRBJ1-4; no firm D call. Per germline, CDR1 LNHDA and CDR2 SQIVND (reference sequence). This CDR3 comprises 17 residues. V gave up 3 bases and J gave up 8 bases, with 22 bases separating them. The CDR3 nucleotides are TGTGCCAGTAGTATTCAGGACGGTACGTTCCTGACGGAAAAACTGTTTTTT. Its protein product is CASSIQDGTFLTEKLFF.

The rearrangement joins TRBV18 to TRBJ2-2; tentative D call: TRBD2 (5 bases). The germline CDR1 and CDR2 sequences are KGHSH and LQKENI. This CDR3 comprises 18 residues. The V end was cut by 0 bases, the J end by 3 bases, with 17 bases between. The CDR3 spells CASSPPGGGPEDTGELFF. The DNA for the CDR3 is TGTGCCAGCTCACCACCGGGTGGAGGTCCCGAAGACACCGGGGAGCTGTTTTTT.